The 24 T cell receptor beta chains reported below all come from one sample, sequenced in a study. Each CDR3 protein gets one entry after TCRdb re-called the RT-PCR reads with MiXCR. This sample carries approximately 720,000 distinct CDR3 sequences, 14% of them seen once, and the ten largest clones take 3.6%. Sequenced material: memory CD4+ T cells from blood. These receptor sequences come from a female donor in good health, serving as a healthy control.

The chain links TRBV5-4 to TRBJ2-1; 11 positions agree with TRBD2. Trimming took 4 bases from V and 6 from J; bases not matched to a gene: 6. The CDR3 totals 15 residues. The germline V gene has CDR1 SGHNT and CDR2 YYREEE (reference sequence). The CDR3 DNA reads TGTGCCAGCAGCGATAGCGGGGGGGCTAGCAATGAGCAGTTCTTC. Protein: CASSDSGGASNEQFF. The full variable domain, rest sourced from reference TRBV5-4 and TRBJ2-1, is ETGVTQSPTHLIKTRGQQVTLRCSSQSGHNTVSWYQQALGQGPQFIFQYYREEENGRGNFPPRFSGLQFPNYSSELNVNALELDDSALYLCASSDSGGASNEQFFGPGTRLTVL.

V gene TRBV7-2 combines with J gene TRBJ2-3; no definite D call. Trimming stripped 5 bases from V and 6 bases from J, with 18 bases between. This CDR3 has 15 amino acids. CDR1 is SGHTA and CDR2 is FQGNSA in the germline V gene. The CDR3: CASSPEDPDVDTQYF. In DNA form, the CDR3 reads TGTGCCAGCAGCCCGGAAGACCCCGACGTGGATACGCAGTATTTT.

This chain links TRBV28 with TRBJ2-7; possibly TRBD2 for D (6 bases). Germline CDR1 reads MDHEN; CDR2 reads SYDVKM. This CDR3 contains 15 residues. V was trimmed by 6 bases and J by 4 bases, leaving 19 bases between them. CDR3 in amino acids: CASRSLSGSRYEQYF. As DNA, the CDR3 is TGTGCCAGCAGATCCCTCTCCGGGAGTCGTTACGAGCAGTACTTC.

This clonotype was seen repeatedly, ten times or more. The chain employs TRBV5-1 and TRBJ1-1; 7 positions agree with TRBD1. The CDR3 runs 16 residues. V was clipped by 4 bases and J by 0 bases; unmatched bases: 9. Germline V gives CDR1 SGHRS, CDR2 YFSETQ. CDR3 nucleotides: TGCGCCAGCAGCAAAGGGGACACAGGGGTGAACACTGAAGCTTTCTTT. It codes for CASSKGDTGVNTEAFF.

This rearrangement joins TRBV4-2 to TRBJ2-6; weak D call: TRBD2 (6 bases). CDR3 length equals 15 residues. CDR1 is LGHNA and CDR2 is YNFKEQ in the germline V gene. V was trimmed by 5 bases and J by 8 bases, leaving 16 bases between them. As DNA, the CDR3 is TGTGCCAGCAGCACTCAGGGAGGTTGGTCCAACGTCCTGACTTTC. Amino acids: CASSTQGGWSNVLTF.

The CDR3 DNA is TGCGCCAGCAGCTTGGCACAGCAGGGGACTGAAGCTTTCTTT. It codes for CASSLAQQGTEAFF. The chain couples TRBV5-1 to TRBJ1-1, with D maybe TRBD1 (6 bases). Trimming took off 0 bases at V and 5 bases at J, with 11 bases between the two ends. CDR1 and CDR2 from the germline V gene are SGHRS and YFSETQ. This CDR3 spans 14 amino acids.

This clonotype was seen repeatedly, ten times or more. CDR3 sequence (DNA): TGTGCCAGCAAGGGGACTAGCGGGGCCCCGAACACCGGGGAGCTGTTTTTT. Protein product: CASKGTSGAPNTGELFF. The chain joins TRBV6-5 to TRBJ2-2, with TRBD2 matching over 13 bases. J lost 0 bases, V lost 7 bases, and 5 bases had no gene match. The CDR3 is 17 residues long. The germline V gene has CDR1 MNHEY and CDR2 SVGAGI.

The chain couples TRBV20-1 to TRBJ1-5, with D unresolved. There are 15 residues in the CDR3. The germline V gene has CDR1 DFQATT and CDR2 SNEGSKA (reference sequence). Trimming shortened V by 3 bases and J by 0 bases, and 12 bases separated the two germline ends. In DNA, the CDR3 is TGCAGTGCTAGCCGGAGCCGATATAGCAATCAGCCCCAGCATTTT. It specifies CSASRSRYSNQPQHF.

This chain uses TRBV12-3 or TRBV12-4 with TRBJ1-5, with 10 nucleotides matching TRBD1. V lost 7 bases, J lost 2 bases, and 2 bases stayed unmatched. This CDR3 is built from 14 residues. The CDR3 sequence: CASTGTGGNQPQHF. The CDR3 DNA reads TGTGCCAGCACCGGGACAGGGGGCAATCAGCCCCAGCATTTT.

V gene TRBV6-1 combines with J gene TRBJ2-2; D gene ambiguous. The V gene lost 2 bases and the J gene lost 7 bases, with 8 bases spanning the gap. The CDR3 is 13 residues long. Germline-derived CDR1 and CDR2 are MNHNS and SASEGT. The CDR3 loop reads CASSERAVGELFF. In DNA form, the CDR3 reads TGTGCCAGCAGTGAAAGGGCTGTCGGGGAGCTGTTTTTT.

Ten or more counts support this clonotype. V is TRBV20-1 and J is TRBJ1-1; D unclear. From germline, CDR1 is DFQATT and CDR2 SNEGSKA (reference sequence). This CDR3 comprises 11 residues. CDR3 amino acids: CTKMMNTEAFF. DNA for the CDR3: TGCACCAAGATGATGAACACTGAAGCTTTCTTT.

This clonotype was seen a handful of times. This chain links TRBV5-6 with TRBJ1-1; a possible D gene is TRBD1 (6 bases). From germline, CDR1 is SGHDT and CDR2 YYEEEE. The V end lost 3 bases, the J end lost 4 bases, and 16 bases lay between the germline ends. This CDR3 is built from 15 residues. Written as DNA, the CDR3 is TGTGCCAGCAGCTCCCTCCGAGGGGGGATCACTGAAGCTTTCTTT. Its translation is CASSSLRGGITEAFF. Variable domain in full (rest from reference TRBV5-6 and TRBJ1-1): DAGVTQSPTHLIKTRGQQVTLRCSPKSGHDTVSWYQQALGQGPQFIFQYYEEEERQRGNFPDRFSGHQFPNYSSELNVNALLLGDSALYLCASSSLRGGITEAFFGQGTRLTVV.

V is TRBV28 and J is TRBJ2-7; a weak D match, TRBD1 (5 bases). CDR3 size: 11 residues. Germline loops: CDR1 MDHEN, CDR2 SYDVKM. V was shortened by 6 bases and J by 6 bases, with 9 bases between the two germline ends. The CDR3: CASSSTGEQYF. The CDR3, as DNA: TGTGCCAGCAGCTCAACAGGCGAGCAGTACTTC.

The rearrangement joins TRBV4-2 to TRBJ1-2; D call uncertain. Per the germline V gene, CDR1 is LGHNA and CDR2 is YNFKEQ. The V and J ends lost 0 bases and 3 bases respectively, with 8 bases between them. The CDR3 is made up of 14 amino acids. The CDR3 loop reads CASSQEGTDYGYTF. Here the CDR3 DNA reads TGTGCCAGCAGCCAAGAGGGTACGGACTATGGCTACACCTTC.

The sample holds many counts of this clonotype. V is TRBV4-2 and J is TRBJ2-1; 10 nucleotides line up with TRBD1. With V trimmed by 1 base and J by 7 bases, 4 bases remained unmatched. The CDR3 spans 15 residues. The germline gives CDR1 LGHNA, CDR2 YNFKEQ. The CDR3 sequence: CASSQVGQGGNEQFF. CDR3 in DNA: TGTGCCAGCAGCCAAGTCGGACAGGGGGGGAATGAGCAGTTCTTC.

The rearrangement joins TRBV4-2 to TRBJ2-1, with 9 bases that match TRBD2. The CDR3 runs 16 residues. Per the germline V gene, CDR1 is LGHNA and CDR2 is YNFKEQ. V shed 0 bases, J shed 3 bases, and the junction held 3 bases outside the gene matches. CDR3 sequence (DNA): TGTGCCAGCAGCCAAGATCAACTAGCGGGCTACAATGAGCAGTTCTTC. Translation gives CASSQDQLAGYNEQFF.

The CDR3 DNA follows: TGTGCCAGCTCGTACAGGACAGGGGGTCACTACGAGCAGTACTTC. Protein product: CASSYRTGGHYEQYF. This chain links TRBV28 with TRBJ2-7; 10 bases are a match to TRBD1. J gave up 3 bases and V 8 bases, and 10 bases lay outside the gene matches. This CDR3 has 15 amino acids. Germline CDR1 and CDR2: MDHEN and SYDVKM.

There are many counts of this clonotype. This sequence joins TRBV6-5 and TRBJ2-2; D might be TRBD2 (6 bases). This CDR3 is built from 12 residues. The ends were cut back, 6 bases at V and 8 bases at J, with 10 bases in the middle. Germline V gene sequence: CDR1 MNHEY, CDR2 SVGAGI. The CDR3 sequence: CASRPGAGELFF. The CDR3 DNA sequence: TGTGCCAGCAGGCCGGGAGCTGGGGAGCTGTTTTTT.

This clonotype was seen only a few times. The DNA of the CDR3 is TGCAGTGCTACCCTAGCGGGGGGGCCCAGAGAGCAGTTCTTC. Amino acid sequence: CSATLAGGPREQFF. This rearrangement joins TRBV20-1 to TRBJ2-1, with 12 bases lining up with TRBD2. CDR1 and CDR2 from the germline V gene are DFQATT and SNEGSKA (reference sequence). This CDR3 region has 14 residues. The J segment lost 10 bases and the V segment lost 4 bases, leaving 8 bases of the junction unmatched.

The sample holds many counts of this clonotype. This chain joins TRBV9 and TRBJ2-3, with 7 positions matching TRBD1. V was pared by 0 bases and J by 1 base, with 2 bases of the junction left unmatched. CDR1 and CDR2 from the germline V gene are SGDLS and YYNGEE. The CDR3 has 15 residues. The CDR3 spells CASSVEGAGTDTQYF. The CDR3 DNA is TGTGCCAGCAGCGTAGAGGGGGCCGGCACAGATACGCAGTATTTT.

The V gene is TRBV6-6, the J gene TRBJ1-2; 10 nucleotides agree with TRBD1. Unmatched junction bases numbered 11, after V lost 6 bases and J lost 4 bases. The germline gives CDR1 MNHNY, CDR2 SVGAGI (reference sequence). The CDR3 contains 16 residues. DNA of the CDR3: TGTGCCAGCAGCCGCCGGGACAGGGGCGTTAGCTATGGCTACACCTTC. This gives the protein CASSRRDRGVSYGYTF.

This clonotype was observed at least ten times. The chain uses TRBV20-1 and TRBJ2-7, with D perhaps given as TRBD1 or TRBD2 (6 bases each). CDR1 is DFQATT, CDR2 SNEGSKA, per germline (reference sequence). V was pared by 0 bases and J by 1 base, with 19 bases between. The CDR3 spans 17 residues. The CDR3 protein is CSARDRSNRGESYEQYF. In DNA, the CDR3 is TGCAGTGCTAGAGATCGAAGCAATAGGGGGGAATCCTACGAGCAGTACTTC.

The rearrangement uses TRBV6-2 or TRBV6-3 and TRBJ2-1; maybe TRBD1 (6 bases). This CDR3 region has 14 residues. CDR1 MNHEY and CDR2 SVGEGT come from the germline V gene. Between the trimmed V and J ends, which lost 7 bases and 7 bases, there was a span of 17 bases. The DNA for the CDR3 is TGTGCCAGCAAGAAACAGGGTTACGAAAATGAGCAGTTCTTC. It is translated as CASKKQGYENEQFF.

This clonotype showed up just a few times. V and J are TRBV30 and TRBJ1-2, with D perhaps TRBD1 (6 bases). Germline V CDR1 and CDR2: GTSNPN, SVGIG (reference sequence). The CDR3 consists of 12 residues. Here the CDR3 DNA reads TGTGCTGGCTATCAGGGAGACAGGGGCTACACCTTC. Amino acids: CAGYQGDRGYTF.